Below, 32 T cell receptor beta chains from the same sample are listed, as sequenced in a study of T cell repertoires in cytomegalovirus infection. TCRdb reprocessed the reads via MiXCR and lists one record per CDR3 protein. The data contain about 230,000 distinct CDR3 sequences, roughly 22% of them seen just once; the ten biggest clones take up around a sixth. The source material was CD8+ T cells from PBMCs. The source is a human donor in good health (CMV status not recorded). Some clones in this sample may be carry-over from other donors' samples.

Many counts were recorded for this clonotype. This chain links TRBV4-1 with TRBJ1-6; D is unresolved. With 0 bases removed from V and 5 bases from J, the gap between germline ends came to 17 bases. This CDR3 has 18 residues. Germline CDR1 reads MGHRA; CDR2 reads YSYEKL. The CDR3 protein is CASSQEVPFVRDNSPLHF. CDR3 DNA: TGCGCCAGCAGCCAAGAAGTCCCTTTTGTTCGGGATAATTCACCCCTCCACTTT.

V is TRBV30 and J is TRBJ2-4; D remains unclear. Trimming removed 0 bases from V and 2 bases from J, with 11 bases in between. Germline lookup yields CDR1 GTSNPN and CDR2 SVGIG (reference sequence). The CDR3 is made up of 15 amino acids. DNA for the CDR3: TGTGCCTGGAGTGTAGGTTGGGAAACCAAAAACATTCAGTACTTC. Protein sequence: CAWSVGWETKNIQYF.

This clonotype was counted once. This chain's CDR3 is CASSSGTGEQFF. Written as DNA, the CDR3 is TGCGCCAGCAGCTCGGGGACTGGAGAGCAGTTCTTC. J is TRBJ2-1 and V is TRBV5-1; maybe TRBD2 (6 bases). Germline CDR1 reads SGHRS; CDR2 reads YFSETQ. The CDR3 spans 12 residues. Trimming removed 3 bases from V and 10 bases from J, with 11 bases in between.

The rearrangement links TRBV6-1 to TRBJ2-1; no clear D gene. With 6 bases removed from V and 0 bases from J, the gap between germline ends came to 15 bases. This CDR3 is built from 16 residues. The germline V gene has CDR1 MNHNS and CDR2 SASEGT. CDR3: CASSPDPGSSYNEQFF. DNA of the CDR3: TGTGCCAGCAGCCCCGACCCCGGCAGCTCCTACAATGAGCAGTTCTTC.

This clonotype was observed a handful of times. The rearrangement links TRBV6-6 to TRBJ2-5, with a possible D match to TRBD1 (6 bases). Germline loops: CDR1 MNHNY, CDR2 SVGAGI (reference sequence). V shed 0 bases and J shed 2 bases, with 16 bases lying between them. There are 17 residues in the CDR3. The CDR3 spells CASSYSWDTRQQETQYF. The CDR3, as DNA: TGTGCCAGCAGTTACTCTTGGGACACGAGACAGCAAGAGACCCAGTACTTC.

This clonotype has more than one count but fewer than ten. V gene TRBV7-6 combines with J gene TRBJ2-7, with D possibly being TRBD1 (5 bases). Germline CDR1 SGHVS, CDR2 FNYEAQ. V shed 0 bases and J shed 5 bases, with 14 bases lying between them. The CDR3 is 15 residues long. DNA of the CDR3: TGTGCCAGCAGCTTAGCGTTTAGGGGTCAGGACGAGCAGTACTTC. Its translation: CASSLAFRGQDEQYF.

The chain couples TRBV12-5 to TRBJ1-5, with D possibly TRBD1 on 5 matching bases. This CDR3 is 19 amino acids long. With 0 bases removed from V and 0 bases from J, the gap between germline ends came to 18 bases. In germline, CDR1 is LGHNT, CDR2 FRNRAP. The CDR3 DNA sequence: TGTGCTAGTGGTTTGGTAACTAGGGGTGGCATATATAGCAATCAGCCCCAGCATTTT. Residues: CASGLVTRGGIYSNQPQHF.

Ten or more counts support this clonotype. CDR3 sequence: CASSLTDNYGYTF. DNA for the CDR3: TGTGCCAGCAGTCTGACCGACAACTATGGCTACACCTTC. The J gene is TRBJ1-2, the V gene TRBV12-3 or TRBV12-4; D gene ambiguous. V was clipped by 5 bases and J by 2 bases, with 9 bases between them. The CDR3 runs to 13 residues.

There are many counts of this clonotype. The genes are TRBV7-2 and TRBJ2-1, with D perhaps matching TRBD1 (6 bases). Per the germline V gene, CDR1 is SGHTA and CDR2 is FQGNSA. The germline V and J ends were trimmed by 3 bases and 8 bases, with 14 bases remaining between them. The CDR3 consists of 14 residues. CDR3 DNA sequence: TGTGCCAGCAGCTTTAACAGGGCATACTATGAGCAGTTCTTC. It specifies CASSFNRAYYEQFF.

This clonotype showed up many times. This chain links TRBV28 with TRBJ1-2, with 9 bases fitting TRBD1. Germline CDR1 reads MDHEN; CDR2 reads SYDVKM. V lost 4 bases and J lost 2; bases outside the gene matches: 8. The CDR3 is 16 residues long. The CDR3 here is CASSSWTGALNYGYTF. In nucleotides, the CDR3 is TGTGCCAGCAGTTCGTGGACAGGGGCACTCAACTATGGCTACACCTTC.

There are a few counts of this clonotype. Written as DNA, the CDR3 is TGTGCCAGCAGCTTGGCGACAGTGGAGCCTTTGCATGGCTACACCTTC. Residues: CASSLATVEPLHGYTF. The chain uses TRBV5-4 and TRBJ1-2; maybe TRBD1 (5 bases). Germline V gene data show CDR1 as SGHNT and CDR2 as YYREEE (reference sequence). The length of the CDR3 is 16 residues. With 0 bases removed from V and 6 bases from J, the gap between germline ends came to 18 bases. Full variable domain (outside the CDR3, taken from reference TRBV5-4 and TRBJ1-2): ETGVTQSPTHLIKTRGQQVTLRCSSQSGHNTVSWYQQALGQGPQFIFQYYREEENGRGNFPPRFSGLQFPNYSSELNVNALELDDSALYLCASSLATVEPLHGYTFGSGTRLTVV.

The rearrangement uses TRBV19 and TRBJ1-1; a possible D gene is TRBD1 (6 bases). The germline V gene has CDR1 LNHDA and CDR2 SQIVND (reference sequence). This CDR3 is 14 amino acids long. The V and J ends lost 3 bases and 4 bases respectively, with 12 bases between them. DNA for the CDR3: TGTGCCAGTAGTATTGGGACACCCGTCACTGAAGCTTTCTTT. It yields the protein CASSIGTPVTEAFF.

This clonotype has at least ten counts. The rearrangement joins TRBV7-2 to TRBJ2-7; D is perhaps TRBD2 (6 bases). The CDR3 is made up of 14 amino acids. CDR1 is SGHTA and CDR2 is FQGNSA in the germline V gene. V dropped 5 bases and J dropped 0 bases, with 11 bases sitting between them. CDR3: CASSAPGLSYEQYF. In DNA, the CDR3 is TGTGCCAGCAGCGCACCGGGACTCTCCTACGAGCAGTACTTC.

This clonotype was seen many times. The chain recombines TRBV7-6 with TRBJ2-5; D possibly matches TRBD1 or TRBD2 (5 bases each). The CDR3 length is 16 residues. V was pared by 2 bases and J by 1 base, with 14 bases between. Looked up from germline, CDR1 is SGHVS and CDR2 is FNYEAQ. The DNA of the CDR3 is TGTGCCAGCAGCTTACGAATAGCAGGGACCCAAGAGACCCAGTACTTC. It is translated as CASSLRIAGTQETQYF.

The chain uses TRBV28 and TRBJ1-2; no reliable D call. This CDR3 has 11 residues. CDR1 is MDHEN, CDR2 SYDVKM, per germline. Trimming pared 8 bases from V and 4 bases from J, leaving 8 bases between. CDR3 bases: TGTGCCAGCTACCAACTCTATGGCTACACCTTC. Translating it yields CASYQLYGYTF.

This chain links TRBV2 with TRBJ1-5; D is unclear. The CDR3 is 13 residues long. Germline V gene lookup returns CDR1 SNHLY and CDR2 FYNNEI. V lost 2 bases and J 9 bases, leaving 11 bases between the germline ends. The chain's CDR3 is CASSEKDVGPQHF. The CDR3 nucleotides read TGTGCCAGCAGTGAAAAAGACGTCGGGCCCCAGCATTTT.

This clonotype appeared a few times. The chain couples TRBV4-1 to TRBJ2-7; 11 bases fit TRBD2. This CDR3 has 15 residues. V was pared by 5 bases and J by 1 base, with 4 bases of the junction left unmatched. Germline CDR1 is MGHRA and CDR2 is YSYEKL. The CDR3 here is CASSYTSGGSYEQYF. CDR3 DNA sequence: TGCGCCAGCAGCTACACTAGCGGGGGATCCTACGAGCAGTACTTC.

In this sample, this clonotype turned up many times. The V call is TRBV14, the J call TRBJ2-1; perhaps D is TRBD1 or TRBD2 (6 bases each). Trimming took 0 bases from V and 8 from J, leaving 17 bases between them. The germline CDR1 and CDR2 sequences are SGHDN and FVKESK. The CDR3 loop spans 16 amino acids. DNA of the CDR3: TGTGCCAGCAGCCAAGACAGGGGAGGTTTGTTCCATGAGCAGTTCTTC. This encodes CASSQDRGGLFHEQFF.

The V call is TRBV5-5, the J call TRBJ2-1, with 9 nucleotides matching TRBD1. CDR3 length: 17 residues. After removal of 4 bases from V and 6 bases from J, the junction contained 14 bases not matched to a gene. The germline V gene has CDR1 SGHKS and CDR2 YYEKEE (reference sequence). The CDR3 spells CASSPTPGTGNRNEQFF. In DNA form, the CDR3 reads TGTGCCAGCAGCCCGACCCCCGGGACAGGGAATCGCAATGAGCAGTTCTTC.

This chain uses TRBV6-2 or TRBV6-3 with TRBJ2-2; 8 bases align to TRBD1. V lost 5 bases, J lost 1 base, and 3 bases stayed unmatched. CDR1 is MNHEY, CDR2 SVGEGT, per germline. There are 15 residues in the CDR3. The CDR3 protein is CASSRTGLNTGELFF. The CDR3 DNA follows: TGTGCCAGCAGTCGGACAGGGCTGAACACCGGGGAGCTGTTTTTT.

This clonotype was found a few times. The genes are TRBV5-6 and TRBJ2-7; possibly TRBD1 for D (5 bases). Germline CDR1 is SGHDT and CDR2 is YYEEEE. The CDR3 has 15 residues. With 1 base removed from V and 5 bases from J, the gap between germline ends came to 16 bases. CDR3 DNA: TGTGCCAGCAGCTTGTTTGAAGGACCCAGGGACGAGCAGTACTTC. Translated, it gives CASSLFEGPRDEQYF.

The V gene is TRBV2, the J gene TRBJ1-1; D unclear. Per the germline V gene, CDR1 is SNHLY and CDR2 is FYNNEI. Trimming removed 9 bases from V and 0 bases from J, with 8 bases in between. The CDR3 length is 12 residues. The CDR3 sequence: CASTRMNTEAFF. In nucleotides, the CDR3 is TGTGCCAGTACAAGAATGAACACTGAAGCTTTCTTT.

The genes are TRBV20-1 and TRBJ2-3; 9 positions match TRBD2. Losses at the gene ends were 6 bases for V and 1 base for J; bases not matched to a gene: 14. The CDR3 length is 17 residues. Germline values: CDR1 DFQATT, CDR2 SNEGSKA (reference sequence). CDR3 nucleotide sequence: TGCAGTGCCATTGGGGTAGCGGGGGCGCGGGGCACAGATACGCAGTATTTT. It translates to CSAIGVAGARGTDTQYF.

This clonotype has a handful of counts. In nucleotides, the CDR3 is TGTGCCAGCAGCTTGGGACCCGGGAAGGAGCAGTACTTC. It is translated as CASSLGPGKEQYF. The rearrangement uses TRBV11-2 and TRBJ2-7; D may match TRBD1 or TRBD2 (5 bases each). Germline assignment: CDR1 SGHAT and CDR2 FQNNGV. The CDR3 runs to 13 residues. Between the trimmed V and J ends, which lost 3 bases and 7 bases, there was a span of 13 bases.

This chain joins TRBV4-1 and TRBJ1-6, with D possibly TRBD1 on 5 matching bases. This CDR3 is built from 16 residues. V lost 0 bases and J 7 bases, leaving 13 bases between the germline ends. The germline gives CDR1 MGHRA, CDR2 YSYEKL. This CDR3 is CASSQEEGLLNSPLHF. For the CDR3, the DNA is TGCGCCAGCAGCCAAGAGGAGGGACTCCTGAATTCACCCCTCCACTTT.

The V and J genes are TRBV20-1 and TRBJ1-6, with D hard to call. The germline CDR1 and CDR2 sequences are DFQATT and SNEGSKA (reference sequence). This CDR3 has 15 residues. The V and J ends lost 0 bases and 10 bases respectively, with 16 bases between them. CDR3 loop: CSARDLGMSGSPLHF. DNA of the CDR3: TGCAGTGCTAGAGATCTGGGCATGTCTGGATCACCCCTCCACTTT.

This clonotype was counted between two and nine times. V and J are TRBV27 and TRBJ1-1, with D possibly being TRBD1 (5 bases). This CDR3 has 12 residues. V was cut by 5 bases and J by 7 bases, with 11 bases left in between. CDR1 is MNHEY and CDR2 is SMNVEV in the germline V gene (reference sequence). As DNA, the CDR3 is TGTGCCAGCAGTAACCGGGGGGGTGAAGCTTTCTTT. It yields the protein CASSNRGGEAFF.

This clonotype was seen more than once but under ten times. The chain combines TRBV29-1 with TRBJ2-7, with D possibly TRBD2 on 6 matching bases. Germline CDR1 SQVTM, CDR2 ANQGSEA. The CDR3 extends over 13 amino acids. V was clipped by 4 bases and J by 2 bases, with 12 bases between them. CDR3 protein: CSVAREFTYEQYF. CDR3 in DNA: TGCAGCGTTGCACGGGAGTTTACCTACGAGCAGTACTTC.

This clonotype appeared a few times. The chain links TRBV18 to TRBJ1-1, with a weak D call TRBD1 (5 bases). The CDR3 runs 16 residues. With 0 bases removed from V and 6 bases from J, the gap between germline ends came to 17 bases. Germline CDR1 reads KGHSH; CDR2 reads LQKENI. The CDR3 nucleotides are TGTGCCAGCTCACCACCGGACTTTGAACGGGGACCTGAAGCTTTCTTT. It yields the protein CASSPPDFERGPEAFF. Variable domain in full (rest from reference TRBV18 and TRBJ1-1): NAGVMQNPRHLVRRRGQEARLRCSPMKGHSHVYWYRQLPEEGLKFMVYLQKENIIDESGMPKERFSAEFPKEGPSILRIQQVVRGDSAAYFCASSPPDFERGPEAFFGQGTRLTVV.

As regards this clonotype: This may be a read error, as it is one base from a much larger clone. In this CDR3 the conserved last residue, phenylalanine or tryptophan, is missing, so a read error is likely. This chain links TRBV4-3 with TRBJ2-5; unclear D gene. Per germline, CDR1 LGHNA and CDR2 YSLEER. This CDR3 has 14 residues. Trimming took 5 bases from V and 3 from J, leaving 13 bases between them. CDR3 protein: CASSGMDGKETQYS. The CDR3 DNA reads as TGCGCCAGCAGCGGGATGGACGGAAAAGAGACCCAGTACTCC.

This clonotype was seen more than once but under ten times. V is TRBV20-1 and J is TRBJ2-3; TRBD2 matches 8 bases. The CDR3 covers 14 residues. V was pared by 6 bases and J by 3 bases, with 8 bases of the junction left unmatched. CDR1 DFQATT and CDR2 SNEGSKA come from the germline V gene (reference sequence). CDR3 DNA sequence: TGCAGTGCGCTTTGGGCGGGGGGAACAGATACGCAGTATTTT. It is translated as CSALWAGGTDTQYF.

This clonotype has more than one count but fewer than ten. A junction end diverges from the germline sequence, so it may reflect a read error. CDR3 in amino acids: CASSFFTSKDTQYF. The CDR3 nucleotides are TGTGCCAGCAGTTTTTTTACTAGCAAAGATACGCAGTATTTT. V and J are TRBV12-3 or TRBV12-4 and TRBJ2-3; weak D call: TRBD2 (6 bases). The CDR3 extends over 14 amino acids.